The TCR beta chain described here comes from a study of blood T cell repertoires in COVID-19. Overall study context: Whether acute or convalescent, the COVID-19 samples came from the United States, Italy and Spain. Nucleic acid was either cDNA or gDNA, and it came from T cells, B-cell-depleted T cells, or PBMCs.

The V gene's germline CDR1 is SGHAT and CDR2 FQNNGV. The CDR3 has 15 residues. V shed 6 bases and J shed 1 base, with 12 bases lying between them. Original methodology: It was from reference gene primer amplification that nucleated cell counts were estimated. Clones were read by immunoSEQ multiplex PCR, and TCRdb kept only the in-frame ones, dropping some. That table is the source of V, J and clone size, and D and trimming were worked out from the DNA. Among approximately 85,000 clones listed, roughly nine tenths were seen once. The origin of this receptor is a man in his fifties or sixties with acute or convalescent COVID-19. The source material was peripheral blood. The V gene is TRBV11-2, the J gene TRBJ2-2; a weak D match, TRBD2 (6 bases). The CDR3, as DNA: TGTGCCAGCAGGCGCCCCGGGGGGAACACCGGGGAGCTGTTTTTT. This sequence encodes CASRRPGGNTGELFF.